These T cell receptor beta chains were read from a single sample in a study of T cell responses to AZD1222 COVID-19 vaccine. Sequenced by immunoSEQ multiplex PCR; TCRdb stores in-frame clones only, minus some. The table shows approximately 120,000 clones, with 89% occurring only once. The starting material was peripheral blood, obtained on day 0 of AZD1222 vaccination. These receptors all come from an adult in good health. CDR3s include the opening cysteine and the closing phenylalanine or tryptophan. D genes are given only for firm matches. The size field is filled for only some rows; it gives once, few, many or a size class.

TRBJ1-2,TRBV5-4,.,once,16,CASSLVSAVSNYGYTF,TGTGCCAGCAGCTTGGTGTCCGCAGTGTCTAACTATGGCTACACCTTC
TRBJ2-5,TRBV5-1,TRBD1,.,15,CASSRGTGGRETQYF,TGCGCCAGCAGTCGTGGAACAGGGGGCCGGGAGACCCAGTACTTC
TRBJ1-1,TRBV6-5,TRBD1,.,15,CASRPPGTVHTEAFF,TGTGCCAGCAGGCCACCCGGGACAGTCCACACTGAAGCTTTCTTT
TRBJ2-4,TRBV9,TRBD2,.,14,CASSGPPGGNIQYF,TGTGCCAGCAGCGGCCCCCCGGGGGGTAACATTCAGTACTTC
TRBJ1-1,TRBV24-1,TRBD1,.,14,CATSHPGTVTEAFF,TGTGCCACCAGTCACCCCGGGACAGTCACTGAAGCTTTCTTT
TRBJ2-4,TRBV6-5,.,.,15,CASKPGGSLGNIQYF,TGTGCCAGCAAGCCGGGTGGATCATTGGGGAACATTCAGTACTTC
TRBJ1-1,TRBV5-1,.,.,15,CASSPHGVMDTEAFF,TGCGCCAGCAGCCCACACGGAGTTATGGACACTGAAGCTTTCTTT
TRBJ2-1,TRBV28,.,.,13,CASGGTTWHEQFF,TGTGCCAGCGGGGGTACGACCTGGCATGAGCAGTTCTTC
TRBJ2-6,TRBV11-2,.,.,19,CASSPRSGTRSSGANVLTF,TGTGCCAGCAGCCCACGCTCCGGGACACGAAGCTCTGGGGCCAACGTCCTGACTTTC
TRBJ1-2,TRBV19,TRBD1,.,16,CASSRGQGPDSYGYTF,TGTGCCAGTAGTAGGGGACAGGGGCCGGACAGCTATGGCTACACCTTC
TRBJ1-2,TRBV2,TRBD1,.,16,CASRVGTAGSYYGYTF,TGTGCCAGCAGAGTCGGGACAGCCGGTTCCTACTATGGCTACACCTTC
TRBJ2-1,TRBV11-2,.,.,15,CASTAGDLSYNEQFF,TGTGCCAGCACGGCAGGGGACCTCTCCTACAATGAGCAGTTCTTC
TRBJ2-3,TRBV6-5,.,once,13,CASNSYVIDTQYF,TGTGCCAGCAATAGTTATGTCATAGATACGCAGTATTTT
TRBJ2-3,TRBV7-2,.,.,17,CASSLTTGGLSTDTQYF,TGTGCCAGCAGCTTAACGACGGGGGGCCTAAGCACAGATACGCAGTATTTT
TRBJ2-7,TRBV5-8,TRBD2,.,19,CASSPIAGGALGRSYEQYF,TGTGCCAGCAGCCCGATAGCGGGAGGGGCACTCGGCCGCTCCTACGAGCAGTACTTC
TRBJ1-2,TRBV5-4,.,.,14,CASSLAGSPYGYTF,TGTGCCAGCAGCTTGGCAGGGTCTCCCTATGGCTACACCTTC
TRBJ1-4,TRBV4-2,.,.,16,CASSLNNGLGGEKLFF,TGTGCCAGCAGCCTTAACAACGGCCTAGGGGGTGAAAAACTGTTTTTT
TRBJ2-6,TRBV19,.,.,13,CATRVSGANVLTF,TGTGCCACCCGGGTCTCTGGGGCCAACGTCCTGACTTTC
TRBJ2-2,TRBV18,.,.,12,CASSPPAGELFF,TGTGCCAGCTCACCACCGGCCGGGGAGCTGTTTTTT
TRBJ2-4,TRBV30,.,.,13,CAWSVGGLNIQYF,TGTGCCTGGAGTGTAGGGGGGTTGAACATTCAGTACTTC
TRBJ1-1,TRBV29-1,.,.,12,CTADTWGTEAFF,TGCACCGCGGACACCTGGGGCACTGAAGCTTTCTTT
TRBJ2-3,TRBV6-2/TRBV6-3,.,.,15,CASSPEGKNTDTQYF,TGTGCCAGCAGCCCGGAGGGAAAAAACACAGATACGCAGTATTTT
TRBJ2-2,TRBV4-3,.,.,14,CASSQDSTTGELFF,TGCGCCAGCAGCCAAGATAGTACGACCGGGGAGCTGTTTTTT
TRBJ2-7,TRBV6-5,TRBD1,.,16,CASSYGTGTLSYEQYF,TGTGCCAGCAGTTATGGGACAGGGACTCTCTCCTACGAGCAGTACTTC
TRBJ1-1,TRBV27,.,once,13,CASSLGRELEAFF,TGTGCCAGCAGTCTGGGGCGGGAACTTGAAGCTTTCTTT
TRBJ1-1,TRBV5-1,.,.,17,CASSPNQPHGLNTEAFF,TGCGCCAGCAGCCCAAACCAACCCCACGGCCTTAACACTGAAGCTTTCTTT